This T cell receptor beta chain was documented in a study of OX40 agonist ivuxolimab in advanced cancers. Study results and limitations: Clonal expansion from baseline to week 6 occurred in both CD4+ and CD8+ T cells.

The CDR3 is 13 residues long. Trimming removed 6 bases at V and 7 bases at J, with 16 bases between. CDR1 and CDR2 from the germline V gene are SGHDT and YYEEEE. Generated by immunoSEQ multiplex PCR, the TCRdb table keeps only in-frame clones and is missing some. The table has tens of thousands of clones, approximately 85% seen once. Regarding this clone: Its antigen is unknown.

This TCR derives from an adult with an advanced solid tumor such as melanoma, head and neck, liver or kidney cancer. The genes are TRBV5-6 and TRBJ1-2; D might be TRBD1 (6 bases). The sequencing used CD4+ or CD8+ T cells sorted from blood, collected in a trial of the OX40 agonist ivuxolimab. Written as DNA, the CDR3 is TGTGCCAGCACCCCCCAGGGGATGGGTGGCTACACCTTC. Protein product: CASTPQGMGGYTF.